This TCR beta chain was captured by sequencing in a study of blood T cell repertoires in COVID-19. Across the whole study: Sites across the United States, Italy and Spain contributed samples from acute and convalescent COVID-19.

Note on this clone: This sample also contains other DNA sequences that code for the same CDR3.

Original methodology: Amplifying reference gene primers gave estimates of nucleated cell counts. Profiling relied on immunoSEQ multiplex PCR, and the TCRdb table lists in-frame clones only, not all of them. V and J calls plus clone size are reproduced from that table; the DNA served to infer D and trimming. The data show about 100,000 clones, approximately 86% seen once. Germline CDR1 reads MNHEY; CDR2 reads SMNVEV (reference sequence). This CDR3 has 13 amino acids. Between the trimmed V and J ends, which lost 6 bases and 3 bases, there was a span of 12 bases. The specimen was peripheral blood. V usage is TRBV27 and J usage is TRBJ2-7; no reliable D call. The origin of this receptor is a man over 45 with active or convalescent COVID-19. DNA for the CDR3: TGTGCCAGCAGCCTTAGACAAGGCTACGAGCAGTACTTC. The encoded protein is CASSLRQGYEQYF.